This TCR beta chain was retrieved from a study of blood T cell repertoires in COVID-19. Original methodology: Quantification of nucleated cells was approximated via reference gene primer amplification. Sequencing was performed with immunoSEQ multiplex PCR; in TCRdb, only in-frame clones are kept and a portion is missing. V, J and clone size derive from that table, while D and trimming were established from the DNA sequence. The table has around 150,000 clones, 80% seen once; the top ten hold roughly 5.3%. The TCR comes from a woman in her forties or fifties with acute or convalescent COVID-19. Material: peripheral blood.

CDR3 DNA: TGTGCTAGTGGTTTGGACCAGGGGCGCGAGCAGTACTTC. Its protein product is CASGLDQGREQYF. The chain links TRBV12-5 to TRBJ2-7; D may be TRBD1 (6 bases). This CDR3 has 13 amino acids. The ends were cut back, 1 base at V and 6 bases at J, with 10 bases in the middle. In germline, CDR1 is LGHNT, CDR2 FRNRAP.